These 20 T cell receptor beta chains were all obtained from the same sample, sequenced in a study of blood T cell repertoires in COVID-19. Generated by immunoSEQ multiplex PCR, the TCRdb table keeps only in-frame clones and is missing some. Among 70,000 to 100,000 clones listed, around 82% were seen once. Sequenced sample: peripheral blood. These receptors were collected from a man between 45 and 60 years old with active or convalescent COVID-19.

The rearrangement uses TRBV6-4 and TRBJ2-1; 11 bases line up with TRBD1. The CDR3 contains 15 residues. J was trimmed by 6 bases and V by 4 bases; bases with no gene match: 5. The germline gives CDR1 MRHNA, CDR2 SNTAGT. CDR3 nucleotide sequence: TGTGCCAGCAGTGCCGGGACAGGGGGGGGCAATGAGCAGTTCTTC. Translated: CASSAGTGGGNEQFF.

The chain employs TRBV24-1 and TRBJ2-3; TRBD2 is a possible D gene (7 bases). CDR1 and CDR2 (germline): KGHDR, SFDVKD. The V and J ends lost 3 bases and 5 bases respectively, with 17 bases between them. The CDR3 consists of 16 residues. The CDR3 sequence: CATSDRAGAERDTQYF. The CDR3 nucleotides read TGTGCCACCAGTGATCGCGCGGGGGCAGAAAGAGATACGCAGTATTTT.

This sequence joins TRBV5-8 and TRBJ2-2; D unclear. CDR1 SGHTS and CDR2 YDEGEE come from the germline V gene. V was clipped by 1 base and J by 0 bases, with 7 bases between them. The CDR3 sequence is 15 residues long. CDR3 in DNA: TGTGCCAGCAGCTTGACTGCGTCGAACACCGGGGAGCTGTTTTTT. As protein: CASSLTASNTGELFF.

V and J are TRBV5-1 and TRBJ1-1, with D possibly matching TRBD1 (5 bases). CDR1 and CDR2 (germline): SGHRS, YFSETQ. This CDR3 has 15 amino acids. Trimming stripped 5 bases from V and 1 base from J, with 15 bases between. In DNA, the CDR3 is TGCGCCAGCAGGCCAAATCCAGGGTCGAACACTGAAGCTTTCTTT. As protein: CASRPNPGSNTEAFF.

This sequence joins TRBV6-2 or TRBV6-3 and TRBJ2-1, with a tentative D call TRBD1 (8 bases). CDR3 length equals 16 residues. Germline assignment: CDR1 MNHEY and CDR2 SVGEGT. V lost 6 bases, J lost 3 bases, and 18 bases lay in between. The CDR3 loop reads CASSNQGAGVYNEQFF. The DNA of the CDR3 is TGTGCCAGCAGCAACCAGGGGGCGGGGGTCTACAATGAGCAGTTCTTC.

This chain uses TRBV15 with TRBJ1-6; tentative D call: TRBD1 (5 bases). The germline gives CDR1 LNHNV, CDR2 YYDKDF (reference sequence). CDR3 length equals 15 residues. Trimming removed 0 bases at V and 5 bases at J, with 8 bases between. CDR3 sequence (DNA): TGTGCCACCAGCAGAGATGGACAAGATAATTCACCCCTCCACTTT. This encodes CATSRDGQDNSPLHF.

The chain links TRBV6-9 to TRBJ2-7; D is perhaps TRBD2 (5 bases). CDR1 is MNHGY and CDR2 is SVAAGI in the germline V gene. V lost 10 bases and J 3 bases, leaving 13 bases between the germline ends. The CDR3 has 12 residues. CDR3 DNA: TGTGCCATCCCCCCACGGGACTACGAGCAGTACGTC. Translating it yields CAIPPRDYEQYV.

Worth noting for this clone: The sample holds other DNA sequences that translate to the same CDR3. The chain employs TRBV30 and TRBJ1-4; 8 nucleotides match TRBD1. The germline V gene encodes CDR1 GTSNPN and CDR2 SVGIG (reference sequence). Trimming took 2 bases from V and 5 from J; bases not matched to a gene: 4. CDR3 size: 14 residues. The CDR3 nucleotides are TGTGCCTGGAGTCGACAGGGGACGAATGAAAAACTGTTTTTT. Translated: CAWSRQGTNEKLFF.

The chain has TRBV6-1 and TRBJ2-3, with a tentative D call TRBD1 (5 bases). This CDR3 comprises 16 residues. V lost 1 base to trimming and J lost 2 bases, with 13 bases between them. CDR1 and CDR2 (germline): MNHNS, SASEGT. CDR3 residues: CASSEDPGPATDTQYF. CDR3 bases: TGTGCCAGCAGTGAAGATCCAGGGCCAGCCACAGATACGCAGTATTTT.

V usage is TRBV5-5 and J usage is TRBJ1-6; no clear D. The CDR3 covers 16 residues. CDR1 is SGHKS, CDR2 YYEKEE, per germline (reference sequence). V shed 4 bases and J shed 2 bases, with 13 bases lying between them. The CDR3 is CASSPWTGAYNSPLHF. CDR3 DNA sequence: TGTGCCAGCAGCCCGTGGACTGGGGCCTATAATTCACCCCTCCACTTT.

The chain has TRBV19 and TRBJ1-5; D unclear. Trimming left V 6 bases short and J 5 bases short, with 14 bases between. This CDR3 spans 14 amino acids. CDR1 LNHDA and CDR2 SQIVND come from the germline V gene (reference sequence). CDR3 region: CASRPPGNYQPQHF. The CDR3 nucleotides are TGTGCCAGTAGACCTCCGGGGAACTATCAGCCCCAGCATTTT.

J is TRBJ1-1 and V is TRBV6-6; D may be TRBD1 (5 bases). CDR3 length: 17 residues. V was clipped by 5 bases and J by 8 bases, with 27 bases between them. Germline V gene lookup returns CDR1 MNHNY and CDR2 SVGAGI (reference sequence). The CDR3 region is CASSRPGRGSSEGEAFF. The CDR3 DNA follows: TGTGCCAGCAGTCGTCCGGGCCGTGGTTCATCGGAGGGGGAAGCTTTCTTT.

The gene calls are TRBV25-1 and TRBJ1-2; 9 bases match TRBD1. V lost 4 bases to trimming and J lost 2 bases; unmatched junction nucleotides: 11. The germline V gene encodes CDR1 MGHDK and CDR2 SYGVNS. There are 17 residues in the CDR3. In DNA form, the CDR3 reads TGTGCCAGCAGTGTTGTTGCGGGAACAGGGGGCAACTATGGCTACACCTTC. This encodes CASSVVAGTGGNYGYTF.

The chain has TRBV29-1 and TRBJ2-2, with D possibly being TRBD2 (6 bases). CDR1 SQVTM and CDR2 ANQGSEA come from the germline V gene. The CDR3 has 11 amino acids. V gave up 4 bases and J gave up 6 bases, with 6 bases separating them. CDR3 DNA: TGCAGCGTTGGGGGGGCCGGGGAGCTGTTTTTT. Protein: CSVGGAGELFF.

The chain is built from TRBV5-1 and TRBJ1-2, with D unresolved. CDR1 and CDR2 (germline): SGHRS, YFSETQ. With 0 bases removed from V and 1 base from J, the gap between germline ends came to 7 bases. The CDR3 covers 14 residues. The CDR3 DNA is TGCGCCAGCAGCTTGGGTCCGAGTAACTATGGCTACACCTTC. Residues: CASSLGPSNYGYTF.

The CDR3 nucleotides are TGTGCCAGCAGTTTAACCGGACAGCTGTACAATGAGCAGTTCTTC. It specifies CASSLTGQLYNEQFF. This rearrangement joins TRBV27 to TRBJ2-1; tentatively, D is TRBD1 (6 bases). Germline CDR1 MNHEY, CDR2 SMNVEV (reference sequence). V lost 2 bases and J 4 bases, leaving 12 bases between the germline ends. The CDR3 has 15 residues.

The V call is TRBV6-5, the J call TRBJ2-2; a weak D match, TRBD2 (5 bases). CDR1 MNHEY and CDR2 SVGAGI come from the germline V gene. V was shortened by 5 bases and J by 7 bases, with 14 bases between the two germline ends. This CDR3 comprises 14 residues. As DNA, the CDR3 is TGTGCCAGCAGTCTGGGAGAAAGTATCGGGGAGCTGTTTTTT. Translation gives CASSLGESIGELFF.

The rearrangement links TRBV24-1 to TRBJ2-5; D is perhaps TRBD2 (6 bases). CDR3 length: 12 amino acids. Between the trimmed V and J ends, which lost 9 bases and 2 bases, there was a span of 9 bases. Germline V gene data show CDR1 as KGHDR and CDR2 as SFDVKD. CDR3 DNA: TGTGCCACCCGGGACTGGCAAGAGACCCAGTACTTC. It yields the protein CATRDWQETQYF.

This clone has only one observation. The chain links TRBV10-2 to TRBJ2-7; possible D gene TRBD2, 7 bases. The germline gives CDR1 WSHSY, CDR2 SAAADI. This CDR3 has 13 amino acids. Trimming took 7 bases from V and 3 from J, leaving 13 bases between them. The CDR3 spells CASKVGGDYEQYF. The CDR3 DNA reads TGCGCCAGCAAGGTAGGGGGGGACTACGAGCAGTACTTC.

The chain is built from TRBV24-1 and TRBJ1-4; tentative D call: TRBD1 (6 bases). In germline, CDR1 is KGHDR, CDR2 SFDVKD. Trimming shortened V by 4 bases and J by 8 bases, and 10 bases separated the two germline ends. The CDR3 loop spans 13 amino acids. The chain's CDR3 is CATSDPRGEKLFF. The CDR3 DNA follows: TGTGCCACCAGTGACCCTAGGGGGGAAAAACTGTTTTTT.